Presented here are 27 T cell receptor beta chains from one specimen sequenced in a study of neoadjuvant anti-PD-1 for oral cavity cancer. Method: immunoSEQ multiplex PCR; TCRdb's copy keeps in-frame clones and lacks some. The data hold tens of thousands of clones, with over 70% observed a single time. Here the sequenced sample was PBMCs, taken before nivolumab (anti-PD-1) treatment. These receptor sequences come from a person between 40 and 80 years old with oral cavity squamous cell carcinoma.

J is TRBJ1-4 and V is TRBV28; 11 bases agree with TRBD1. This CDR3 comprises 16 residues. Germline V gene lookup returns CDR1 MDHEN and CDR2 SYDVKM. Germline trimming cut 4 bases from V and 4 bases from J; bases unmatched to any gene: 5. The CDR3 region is CASSWTGGAGNEKLFF. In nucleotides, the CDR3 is TGTGCCAGCAGTTGGACAGGGGGCGCGGGTAATGAAAAACTGTTTTTT.

CDR3 coding DNA: TGTGCCTGGAGTGTCCCCGGGACGGGTGAAAAACTGTTTTTT. This sequence encodes CAWSVPGTGEKLFF. V gene TRBV30 combines with J gene TRBJ1-4; TRBD1 might be the D (5 bases). The germline V gene encodes CDR1 GTSNPN and CDR2 SVGIG (reference sequence). This CDR3 region has 14 residues. Deletions cut 0 bases from V and 7 bases from J, with 12 bases between. Looking up the rest from reference TRBV30 and TRBJ1-4 gives the full variable domain: SQTIHQWPATLVQPVGSPLSLECTVEGTSNPNLYWYRQAAGRGLQLLFYSVGIGQISSEVPQNLSASRPQDRQFILSSKKLLLSDSGFYLCAWSVPGTGEKLFFGSGTQLSVL.

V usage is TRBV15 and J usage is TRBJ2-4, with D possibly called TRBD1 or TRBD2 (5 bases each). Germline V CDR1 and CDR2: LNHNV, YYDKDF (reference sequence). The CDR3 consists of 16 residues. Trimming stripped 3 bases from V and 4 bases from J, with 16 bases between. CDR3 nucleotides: TGTGCCACCAGCAGCGGGACCCCTCTTGAAAAAAACATTCAGTACTTC. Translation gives CATSSGTPLEKNIQYF.

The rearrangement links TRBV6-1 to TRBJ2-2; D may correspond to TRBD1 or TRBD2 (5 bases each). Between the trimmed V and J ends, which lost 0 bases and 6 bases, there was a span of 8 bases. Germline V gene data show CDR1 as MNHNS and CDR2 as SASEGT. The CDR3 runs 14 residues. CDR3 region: CASSEAWGSGELFF. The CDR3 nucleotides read TGTGCCAGCAGTGAAGCTTGGGGGTCCGGGGAGCTGTTTTTT.

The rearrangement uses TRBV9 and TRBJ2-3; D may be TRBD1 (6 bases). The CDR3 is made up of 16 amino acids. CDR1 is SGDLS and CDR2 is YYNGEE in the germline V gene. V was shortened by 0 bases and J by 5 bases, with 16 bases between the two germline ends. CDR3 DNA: TGTGCCAGCAGCGTAGGCGGTCGATCAGGGGAAGATACGCAGTATTTT. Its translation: CASSVGGRSGEDTQYF.

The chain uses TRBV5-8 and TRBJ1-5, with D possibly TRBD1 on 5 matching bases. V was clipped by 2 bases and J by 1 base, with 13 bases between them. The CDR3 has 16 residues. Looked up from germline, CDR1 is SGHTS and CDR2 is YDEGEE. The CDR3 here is CASSFVGLVSNQPQHF. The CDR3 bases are TGTGCCAGCAGCTTCGTGGGGCTGGTCAGCAATCAGCCCCAGCATTTT.

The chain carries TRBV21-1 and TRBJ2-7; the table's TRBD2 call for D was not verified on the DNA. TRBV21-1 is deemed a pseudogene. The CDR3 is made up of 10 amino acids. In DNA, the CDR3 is TGTGCCACCTTCGGGTACGAGCAGTACTTC. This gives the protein CATFGYEQYF.

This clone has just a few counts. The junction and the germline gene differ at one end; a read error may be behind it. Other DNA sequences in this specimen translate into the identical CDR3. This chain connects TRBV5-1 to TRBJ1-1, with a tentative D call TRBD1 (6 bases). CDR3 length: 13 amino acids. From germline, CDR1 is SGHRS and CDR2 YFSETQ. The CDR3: CASSLDRDTEAFF. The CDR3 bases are TGCGCCAGCAGCTTGGATAGGGACACCGAAGCTTTCTTT.

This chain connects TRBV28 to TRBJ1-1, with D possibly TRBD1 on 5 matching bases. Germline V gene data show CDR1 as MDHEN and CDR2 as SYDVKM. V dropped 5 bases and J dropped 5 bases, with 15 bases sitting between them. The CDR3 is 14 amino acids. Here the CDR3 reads CASSPSGKKTEAFF. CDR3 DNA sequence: TGTGCCAGCAGTCCGTCAGGGAAGAAGACTGAAGCTTTCTTT.

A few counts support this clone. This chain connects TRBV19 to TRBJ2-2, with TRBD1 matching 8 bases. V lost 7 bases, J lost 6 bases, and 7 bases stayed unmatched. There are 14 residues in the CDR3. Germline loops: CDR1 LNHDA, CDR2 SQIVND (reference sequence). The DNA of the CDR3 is TGTGCCAGTATGACAGGGGCGAGCTCCGGGGAGCTGTTTTTT. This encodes CASMTGASSGELFF.

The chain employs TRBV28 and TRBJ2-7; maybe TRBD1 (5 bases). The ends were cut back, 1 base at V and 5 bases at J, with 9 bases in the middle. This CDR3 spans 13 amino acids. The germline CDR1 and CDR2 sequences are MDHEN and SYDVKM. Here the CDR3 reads CASSLSRVHEQYF. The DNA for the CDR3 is TGTGCCAGCAGTTTATCCAGGGTCCACGAGCAGTACTTC.

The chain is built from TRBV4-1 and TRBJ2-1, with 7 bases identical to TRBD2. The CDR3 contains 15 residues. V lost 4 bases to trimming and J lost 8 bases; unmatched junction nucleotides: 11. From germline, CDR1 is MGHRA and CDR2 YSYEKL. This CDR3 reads CASSPRWPGGYEQFF. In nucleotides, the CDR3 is TGCGCCAGCAGCCCCCGGTGGCCGGGGGGTTATGAGCAGTTCTTC.

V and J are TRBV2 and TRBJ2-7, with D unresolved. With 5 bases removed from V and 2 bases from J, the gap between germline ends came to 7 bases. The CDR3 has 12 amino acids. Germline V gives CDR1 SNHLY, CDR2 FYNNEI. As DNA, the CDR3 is TGTGCCAGCAGTCCCGACCCCTACGAGCAGTACTTC. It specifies CASSPDPYEQYF.

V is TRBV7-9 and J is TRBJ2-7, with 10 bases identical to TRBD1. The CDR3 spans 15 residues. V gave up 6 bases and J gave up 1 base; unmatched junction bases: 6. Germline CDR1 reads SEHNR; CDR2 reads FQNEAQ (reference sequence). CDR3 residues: CASRRAGQGSYEQYF. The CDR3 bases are TGTGCCAGCAGAAGAGCGGGACAGGGGTCCTACGAGCAGTACTTC.

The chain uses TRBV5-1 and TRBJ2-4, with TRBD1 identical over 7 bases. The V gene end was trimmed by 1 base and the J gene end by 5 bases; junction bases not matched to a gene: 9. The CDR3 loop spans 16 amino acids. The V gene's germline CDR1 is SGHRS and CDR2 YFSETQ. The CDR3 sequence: CASSLRGGFGQNIQYF. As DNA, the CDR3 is TGCGCCAGCAGCTTGAGAGGGGGCTTCGGTCAAAACATTCAGTACTTC.

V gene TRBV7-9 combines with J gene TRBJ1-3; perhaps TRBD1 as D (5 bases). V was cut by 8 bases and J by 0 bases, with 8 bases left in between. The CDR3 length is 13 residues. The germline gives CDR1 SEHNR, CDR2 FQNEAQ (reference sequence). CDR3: CASGALSGNTIYF. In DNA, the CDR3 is TGTGCCAGCGGGGCTCTCTCTGGAAACACCATATATTTT.

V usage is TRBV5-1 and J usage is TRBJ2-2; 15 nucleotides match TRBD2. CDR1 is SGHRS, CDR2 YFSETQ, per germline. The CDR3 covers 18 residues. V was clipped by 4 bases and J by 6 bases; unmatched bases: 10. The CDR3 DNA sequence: TGCGCCAGCAGCGCCAGGACTAGCGGGAGGGCCCGTTCCGGGGAGCTGTTTTTT. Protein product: CASSARTSGRARSGELFF.

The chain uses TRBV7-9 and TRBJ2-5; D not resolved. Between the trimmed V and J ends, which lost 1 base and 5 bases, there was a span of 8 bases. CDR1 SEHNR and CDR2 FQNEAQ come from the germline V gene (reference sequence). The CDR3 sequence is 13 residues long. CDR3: CASSLESRETQYF. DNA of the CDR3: TGTGCCAGCAGCTTAGAGAGCCGGGAGACCCAGTACTTC.

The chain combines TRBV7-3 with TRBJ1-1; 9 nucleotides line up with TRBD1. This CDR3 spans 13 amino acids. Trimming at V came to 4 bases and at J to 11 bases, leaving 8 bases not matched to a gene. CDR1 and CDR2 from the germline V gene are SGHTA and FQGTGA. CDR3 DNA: TGTGCCAGCAGCTCCGCCGGGACAGGGCGTGCTTTCTTT. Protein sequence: CASSSAGTGRAFF. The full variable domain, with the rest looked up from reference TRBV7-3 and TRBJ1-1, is GAGVSQTPSNKVTEKGKYVELRCDPISGHTALYWYRQSLGQGPEFLIYFQGTGAADDSGLPNDRFFAVRPEGSVSTLKIQRTERGDSAVYLCASSSAGTGRAFFGQGTRLTVV.

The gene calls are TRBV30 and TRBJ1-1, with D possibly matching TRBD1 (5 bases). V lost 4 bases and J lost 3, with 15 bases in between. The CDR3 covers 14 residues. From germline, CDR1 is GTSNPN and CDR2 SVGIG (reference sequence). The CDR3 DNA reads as TGTGCCTGGACCATGGGACGCGGCGACACTGAAGCTTTCTTT. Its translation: CAWTMGRGDTEAFF.

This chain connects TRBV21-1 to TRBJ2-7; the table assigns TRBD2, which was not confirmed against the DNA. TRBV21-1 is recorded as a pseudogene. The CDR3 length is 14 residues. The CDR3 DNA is TGTGCCAAAGCCGGGGCTAGCGCCACCTACGAGCAGTACTTC. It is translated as CAKAGASATYEQYF.

CDR3 bases: TGTGCCAGCAGCTACCTAGGGGGCCCCTCCTACAATGAGCAGTTCTTC. This encodes CASSYLGGPSYNEQFF. V and J are TRBV13 and TRBJ2-1, with 7 bases that match TRBD1. CDR3 size: 16 residues. Germline CDR1 is PRHDT and CDR2 is FYEKMQ (reference sequence). J gave up 0 bases and V 4 bases, and 6 bases lay outside the gene matches.

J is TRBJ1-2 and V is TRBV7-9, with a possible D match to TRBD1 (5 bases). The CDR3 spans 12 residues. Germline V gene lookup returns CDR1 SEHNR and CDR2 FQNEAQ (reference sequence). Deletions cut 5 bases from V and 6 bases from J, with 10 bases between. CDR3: CASSPEGDGYTF. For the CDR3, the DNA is TGTGCCAGCAGCCCCGAAGGGGATGGCTACACCTTC.

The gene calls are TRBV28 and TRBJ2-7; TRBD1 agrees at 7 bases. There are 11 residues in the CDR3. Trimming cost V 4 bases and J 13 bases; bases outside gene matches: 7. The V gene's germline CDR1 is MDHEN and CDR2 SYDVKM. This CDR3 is CASSWDRRIYF. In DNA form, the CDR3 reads TGTGCCAGCAGTTGGGACAGAAGGATCTACTTC. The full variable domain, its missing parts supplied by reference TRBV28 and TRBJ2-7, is DVKVTQSSRYLVKRTGEKVFLECVQDMDHENMFWYRQDPGLGLRLIYFSYDVKMKEKGDIPEGYSVSREKKERFSLILESASTNQTSMYLCASSWDRRIYFGPGTRLTVT.

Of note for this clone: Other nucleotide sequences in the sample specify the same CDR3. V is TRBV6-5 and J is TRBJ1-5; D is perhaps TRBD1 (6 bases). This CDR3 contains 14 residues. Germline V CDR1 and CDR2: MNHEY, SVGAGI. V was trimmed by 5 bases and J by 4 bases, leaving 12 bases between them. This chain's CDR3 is CASSNRDNNQPQHF. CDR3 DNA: TGTGCCAGCAGTAACCGGGACAATAATCAGCCCCAGCATTTT.

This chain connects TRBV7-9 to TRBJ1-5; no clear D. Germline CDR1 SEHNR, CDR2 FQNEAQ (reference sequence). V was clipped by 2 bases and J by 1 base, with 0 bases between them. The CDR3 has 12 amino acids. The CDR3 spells CASSLSNQPQHF. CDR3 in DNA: TGTGCCAGCAGCTTAAGCAATCAGCCCCAGCATTTT.

CDR3 nucleotides: TGCGCCAGCAGTGAATACCGGGACAGGGAGAACGGCTACACCTTC. Its protein product is CASSEYRDRENGYTF. The gene calls are TRBV10-1 and TRBJ1-2; TRBD1 matches at 9 bases. The junction had 10 bases not matched to a gene; V was cut back by 3 bases and J by 8 bases. Germline V lookup: CDR1 WNHNN, CDR2 SYGVQD (reference sequence). The CDR3 runs 15 residues.